Presented here are 12 T cell receptor beta chains from one specimen sequenced in a study of low-dose radiotherapy and immunotherapy resistance in tumors. cDNA synthesis used a TRAV/TRBV-specific primer set for both chains. Using a constant-region primer together with a V-primer adapter, TCRs were subjected to 15 to 20 PCR cycles of amplification. TCRdb re-called the reads with MiXCR, one entry per CDR3 protein. The table has about 13,000 distinct CDR3 sequences, about 75% seen once. These receptor sequences come from a human donor with advanced metastatic prostate, ovarian, gallbladder or colorectal cancer (not recorded which). This table probably holds off-target reads from a library built for another chain.

As DNA, the CDR3 is TGTGCCAGCAGCTTGGGTCCTAGCGGGGGATACGAGCAGTACTTC. Protein product: CASSLGPSGGYEQYF. This chain joins TRBV5-4 and TRBJ2-7; 10 bases are a match to TRBD2. Germline V gene sequence: CDR1 SGHNT, CDR2 YYREEE (reference sequence). The length of the CDR3 is 15 residues. V lost 0 bases to trimming and J lost 4 bases; unmatched junction nucleotides: 4.

The J gene is TRBJ2-7, the V gene TRBV6-4; a weak D match, TRBD2 (6 bases). The CDR3 loop spans 10 amino acids. Per the germline V gene, CDR1 is MRHNA and CDR2 is SNTAGT. Between the trimmed V and J ends, which lost 3 bases and 12 bases, there was a span of 9 bases. This chain's CDR3 is CASSEVGGYF. CDR3 nucleotide sequence: TGTGCCAGCAGTGAGGTCGGGGGGTACTTC.

This rearrangement joins TRBV6-2 or TRBV6-3 to TRBJ2-1, with 12 bases aligning to TRBD2. The length of the CDR3 is 14 residues. The V gene end was trimmed by 4 bases and the J gene end by 12 bases; junction bases not matched to a gene: 7. Germline CDR1 reads MNHEY; CDR2 reads SVGEGT. The CDR3 DNA reads as TGTGCCAGCAGTTCTAGCGGGGGGGCGGGTGCGCAGTTCTTC. Residues: CASSSSGGAGAQFF.

The V call is TRBV5-1, the J call TRBJ2-7; perhaps D is TRBD1 or TRBD2 (5 bases each). The V and J ends lost 0 bases and 0 bases respectively, with 10 bases between them. CDR3 length equals 15 residues. Germline-derived CDR1 and CDR2 are SGHRS and YFSETQ. The CDR3: CASSLAGTHSYEQYF. CDR3 coding DNA: TGCGCCAGCAGCTTGGCCGGGACCCACTCCTACGAGCAGTACTTC.

The J gene is TRBJ2-5, the V gene TRBV18; 14 positions match TRBD2. This CDR3 is built from 16 residues. The J segment lost 2 bases and the V segment lost 8 bases, leaving 7 bases of the junction unmatched. Germline V gene sequence: CDR1 KGHSH, CDR2 LQKENI. The CDR3 is CASTGLAGVGQETQYF. CDR3 nucleotide sequence: TGTGCCAGCACGGGACTAGCGGGGGTCGGACAAGAGACCCAGTACTTC.

The rearrangement joins TRBV19 to TRBJ2-5, with 9 bases fitting TRBD2. CDR1 and CDR2 from the germline V gene are LNHDA and SQIVND (reference sequence). The J segment lost 4 bases and the V segment lost 0 bases, leaving 12 bases of the junction unmatched. This CDR3 contains 18 residues. CDR3 coding DNA: TGTGCCAGTAGTATAGATCTACGGAGCGGGGGGAAAAGAGAGACCCAGTACTTC. Translation: CASSIDLRSGGKRETQYF.

This chain connects TRBV11-2 to TRBJ1-6; 12 nucleotides align to TRBD1. CDR1 and CDR2 (germline): SGHAT, FQNNGV. This CDR3 region has 19 residues. Unmatched junction bases numbered 6, after V lost 2 bases and J lost 1 base. The CDR3: CASSLRGTGGASYNSPLHF. CDR3 nucleotides: TGTGCCAGCAGCTTACGCGGGACAGGGGGCGCTTCCTATAATTCACCCCTCCACTTT.

V gene TRBV10-3 combines with J gene TRBJ1-1, with 8 bases lining up with TRBD1. The CDR3 extends over 13 amino acids. The germline CDR1 and CDR2 sequences are ENHRY and SYGVKD. The V gene end was trimmed by 8 bases and the J gene end by 4 bases; junction bases not matched to a gene: 6. This CDR3 reads CAIRDRGGTEAFF. The DNA of the CDR3 is TGTGCCATCCGAGACAGGGGTGGCACTGAAGCTTTCTTT.

J is TRBJ2-3 and V is TRBV4-1; 10 bases fit TRBD2. Looked up from germline, CDR1 is MGHRA and CDR2 is YSYEKL. V trimming: 3 bases; J trimming: 2 bases; junction bases outside the gene matches: 8. The CDR3 extends over 17 amino acids. DNA for the CDR3: TGCGCCAGCAGCCAGATTCTAGCGGGGGAAAACACAGATACGCAGTATTTT. The encoded protein is CASSQILAGENTDTQYF.

The V call is TRBV6-6, the J call TRBJ2-1; TRBD1 matches 10 bases. CDR1 is MNHNY and CDR2 is SVGAGI in the germline V gene (reference sequence). The CDR3 has 16 amino acids. V gave up 5 bases and J gave up 6 bases; unmatched junction bases: 10. The CDR3 sequence: CASSGGTGVFPNEQFF. DNA for the CDR3: TGTGCCAGCAGTGGTGGGACAGGGGTCTTCCCCAATGAGCAGTTCTTC.

This chain uses TRBV23-1 with TRBJ2-7; 9 bases agree with TRBD1. TRBV23-1 is an ORF; its function is uncertain. This CDR3 contains 16 residues. V trimming: 3 bases; J trimming: 2 bases; junction bases outside the gene matches: 8. The CDR3 protein is CASSQRTGTGTYEQYF. The CDR3 DNA reads TGCGCCAGCAGTCAGCGAACCGGGACAGGGACCTACGAGCAGTACTTC.

The CDR3 sequence is CASRALGTGSYEQYF. The CDR3 DNA sequence: TGTGCCAGCAGGGCCCTCGGGACAGGTTCTTACGAGCAGTACTTC. The chain has TRBV11-2 and TRBJ2-7, with 8 bases that match TRBD1. This CDR3 contains 15 residues. J lost 4 bases, V lost 6 bases, and 11 bases had no gene match. Germline CDR1 is SGHAT and CDR2 is FQNNGV.